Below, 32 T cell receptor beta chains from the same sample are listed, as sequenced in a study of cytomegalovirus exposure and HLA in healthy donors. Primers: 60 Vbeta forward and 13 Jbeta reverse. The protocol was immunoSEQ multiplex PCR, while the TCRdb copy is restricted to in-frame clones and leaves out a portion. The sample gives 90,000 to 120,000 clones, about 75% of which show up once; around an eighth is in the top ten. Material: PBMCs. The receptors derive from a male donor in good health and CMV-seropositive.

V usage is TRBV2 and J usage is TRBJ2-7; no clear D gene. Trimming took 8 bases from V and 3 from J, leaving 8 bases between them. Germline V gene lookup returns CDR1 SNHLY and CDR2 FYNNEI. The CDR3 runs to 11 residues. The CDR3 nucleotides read TGTGCCAGCTTGGCTAGCTACGAGCAGTACTTC. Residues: CASLASYEQYF.

The CDR3 here is CASSPNPRDGYTF. For the CDR3, the DNA is TGTGCCAGCAGCCCAAATCCTCGCGATGGCTACACCTTC. V is TRBV7-3 and J is TRBJ1-2; D not certain. With 5 bases removed from V and 6 bases from J, the gap between germline ends came to 13 bases. This CDR3 region has 13 residues. From germline, CDR1 is SGHTA and CDR2 FQGTGA.

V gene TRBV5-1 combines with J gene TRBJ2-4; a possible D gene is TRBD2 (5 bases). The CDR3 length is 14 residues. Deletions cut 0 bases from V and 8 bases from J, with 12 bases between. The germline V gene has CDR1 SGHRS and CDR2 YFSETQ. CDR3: CASSLDGEQDIQYF. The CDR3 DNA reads TGCGCCAGCAGCTTGGATGGGGAGCAGGACATTCAGTACTTC.

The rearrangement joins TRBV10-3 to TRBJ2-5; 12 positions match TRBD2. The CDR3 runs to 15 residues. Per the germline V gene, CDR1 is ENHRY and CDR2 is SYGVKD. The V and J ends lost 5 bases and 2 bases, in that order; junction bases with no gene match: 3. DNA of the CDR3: TGTGCCATCAGTAGGACTAGCGGGGAGCAAGAGACCCAGTACTTC. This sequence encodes CAISRTSGEQETQYF.

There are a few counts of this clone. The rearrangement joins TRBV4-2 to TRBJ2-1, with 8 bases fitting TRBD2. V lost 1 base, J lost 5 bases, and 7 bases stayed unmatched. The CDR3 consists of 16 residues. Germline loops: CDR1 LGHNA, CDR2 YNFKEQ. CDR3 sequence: CASSQAEGSGDNEQFF. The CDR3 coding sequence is TGTGCCAGCAGCCAAGCCGAGGGTAGCGGGGACAATGAGCAGTTCTTC.

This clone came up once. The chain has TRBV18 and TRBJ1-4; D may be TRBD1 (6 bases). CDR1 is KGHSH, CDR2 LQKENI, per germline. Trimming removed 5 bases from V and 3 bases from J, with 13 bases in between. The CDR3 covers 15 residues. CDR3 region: CASSTLQGANEKLFF. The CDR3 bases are TGTGCCAGCTCAACCTTACAGGGCGCTAATGAAAAACTGTTTTTT.

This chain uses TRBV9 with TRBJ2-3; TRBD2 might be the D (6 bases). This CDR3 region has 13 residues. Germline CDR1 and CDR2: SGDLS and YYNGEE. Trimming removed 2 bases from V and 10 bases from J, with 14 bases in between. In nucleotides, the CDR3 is TGTGCCAGCAGCGTTGGGGCGGAGGGTGCGCAGTATTTT. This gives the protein CASSVGAEGAQYF.

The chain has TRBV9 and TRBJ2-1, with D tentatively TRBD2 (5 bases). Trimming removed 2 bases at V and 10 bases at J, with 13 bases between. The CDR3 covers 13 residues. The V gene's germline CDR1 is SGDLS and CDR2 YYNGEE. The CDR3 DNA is TGTGCCAGCAGCGTCGACTATTCTGGCGAGCAGTTCTTC. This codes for CASSVDYSGEQFF.

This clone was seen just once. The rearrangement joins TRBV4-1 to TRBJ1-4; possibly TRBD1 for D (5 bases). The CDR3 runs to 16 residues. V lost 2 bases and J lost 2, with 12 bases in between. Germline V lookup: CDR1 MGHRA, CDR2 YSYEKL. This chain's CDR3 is CASSQRSGGTNEKLFF. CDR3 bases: TGCGCCAGCAGCCAACGGTCCGGGGGTACTAATGAAAAACTGTTTTTT.

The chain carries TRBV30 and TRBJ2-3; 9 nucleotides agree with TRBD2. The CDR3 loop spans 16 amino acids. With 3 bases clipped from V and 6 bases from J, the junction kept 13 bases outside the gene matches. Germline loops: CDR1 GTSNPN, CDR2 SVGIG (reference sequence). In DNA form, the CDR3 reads TGTGCCTGGAGGCCATGGGGTAGCGGGGGCGGGGATACGCAGTATTTT. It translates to CAWRPWGSGGGDTQYF.

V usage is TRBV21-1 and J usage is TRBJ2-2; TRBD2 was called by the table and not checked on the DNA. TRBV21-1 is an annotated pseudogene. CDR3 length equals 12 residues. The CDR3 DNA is TGTGCCAGCACCTTTTACACCGGGGAGCTGTTTTTT. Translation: CASTFYTGELFF.

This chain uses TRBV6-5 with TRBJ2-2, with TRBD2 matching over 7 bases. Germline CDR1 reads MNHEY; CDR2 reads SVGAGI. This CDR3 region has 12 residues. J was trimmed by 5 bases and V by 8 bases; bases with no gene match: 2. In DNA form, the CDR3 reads TGTGCCAGCTGGGAGGGAACCGGGGAGCTGTTTTTT. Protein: CASWEGTGELFF.

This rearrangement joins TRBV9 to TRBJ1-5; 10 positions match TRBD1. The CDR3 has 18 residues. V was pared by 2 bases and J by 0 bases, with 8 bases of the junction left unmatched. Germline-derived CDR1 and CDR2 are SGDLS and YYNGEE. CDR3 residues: CASSVDDRGLYSNQPQHF. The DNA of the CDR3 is TGTGCCAGCAGCGTCGATGACAGGGGGCTTTATAGCAATCAGCCCCAGCATTTT.

Here the CDR3 reads CASSAGGLAGGDTGELFF. Written as DNA, the CDR3 is TGTGCCAGCAGCGCGGGGGGACTAGCGGGCGGGGACACCGGGGAGCTGTTTTTT. This sequence joins TRBV9 and TRBJ2-2; 12 bases agree with TRBD2. The V gene end was trimmed by 3 bases and the J gene end by 3 bases; junction bases not matched to a gene: 9. The germline gives CDR1 SGDLS, CDR2 YYNGEE. This CDR3 is built from 18 residues.

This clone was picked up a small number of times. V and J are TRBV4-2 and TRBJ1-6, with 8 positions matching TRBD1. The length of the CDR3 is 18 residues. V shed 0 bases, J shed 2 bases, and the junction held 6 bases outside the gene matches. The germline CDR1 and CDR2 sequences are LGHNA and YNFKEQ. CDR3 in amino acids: CASSQDLQGATYNSPLHF. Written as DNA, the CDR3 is TGTGCCAGCAGCCAAGATCTCCAGGGGGCTACCTATAATTCACCCCTCCACTTT.

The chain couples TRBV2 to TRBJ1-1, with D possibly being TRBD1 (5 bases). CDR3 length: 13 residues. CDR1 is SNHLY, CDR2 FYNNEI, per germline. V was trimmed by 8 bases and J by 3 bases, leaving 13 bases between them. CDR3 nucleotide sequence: TGTGCCAGCGGCCCGGCGGGGGACACTGAAGCTTTCTTT. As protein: CASGPAGDTEAFF.

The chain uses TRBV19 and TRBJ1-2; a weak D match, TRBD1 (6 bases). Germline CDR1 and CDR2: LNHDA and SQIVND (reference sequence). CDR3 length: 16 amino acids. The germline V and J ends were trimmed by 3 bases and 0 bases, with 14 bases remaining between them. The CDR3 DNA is TGTGCCAGTAGTATGACTCAATGGACAGCTAACTATGGCTACACCTTC. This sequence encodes CASSMTQWTANYGYTF.

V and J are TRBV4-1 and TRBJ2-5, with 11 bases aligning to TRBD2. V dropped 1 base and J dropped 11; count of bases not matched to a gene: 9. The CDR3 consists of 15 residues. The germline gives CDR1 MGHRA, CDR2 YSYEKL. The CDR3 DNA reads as TGCGCCAGCAGCCAAGTAGCGGGGGGGCCCGGTGAGCAGTACTTC. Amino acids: CASSQVAGGPGEQYF.

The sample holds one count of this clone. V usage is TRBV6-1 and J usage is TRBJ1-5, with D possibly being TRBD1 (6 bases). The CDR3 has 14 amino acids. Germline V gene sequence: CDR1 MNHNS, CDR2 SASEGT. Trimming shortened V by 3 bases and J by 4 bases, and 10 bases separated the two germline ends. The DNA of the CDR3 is TGTGCCAGCAGTGAGATCCAGGGGAATCAGCCCCAGCATTTT. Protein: CASSEIQGNQPQHF.

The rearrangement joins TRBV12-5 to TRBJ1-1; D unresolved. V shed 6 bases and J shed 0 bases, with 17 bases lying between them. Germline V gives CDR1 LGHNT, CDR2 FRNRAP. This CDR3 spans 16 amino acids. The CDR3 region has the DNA TGTGCTAGTGGATCCACGGGGAGTAGAATGAACACTGAAGCTTTCTTT. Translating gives CASGSTGSRMNTEAFF.

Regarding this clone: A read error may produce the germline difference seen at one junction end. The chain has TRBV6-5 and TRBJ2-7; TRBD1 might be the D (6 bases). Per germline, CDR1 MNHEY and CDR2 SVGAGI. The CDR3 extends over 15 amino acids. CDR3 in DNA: TGTGCCAGCAGCTACTCTAGTGGCAGGGGCAGAGAGCAGTACTTC. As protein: CASSYSSGRGREQYF.

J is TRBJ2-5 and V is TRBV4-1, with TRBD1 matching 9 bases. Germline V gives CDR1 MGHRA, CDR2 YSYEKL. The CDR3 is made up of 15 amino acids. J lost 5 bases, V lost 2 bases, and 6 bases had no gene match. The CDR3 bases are TGCGCCAGCAGCCAAACACATGGACAGGGGGAGACCCAGTACTTC. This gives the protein CASSQTHGQGETQYF.

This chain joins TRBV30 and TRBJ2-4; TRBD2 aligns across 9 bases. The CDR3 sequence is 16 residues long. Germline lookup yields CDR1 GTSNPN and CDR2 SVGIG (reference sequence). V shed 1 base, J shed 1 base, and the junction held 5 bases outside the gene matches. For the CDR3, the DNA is TGTGCCTGGAGTGCGCGGGGGGGCGGGGCCAAAAACATTCAGTACTTC. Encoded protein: CAWSARGGGAKNIQYF.

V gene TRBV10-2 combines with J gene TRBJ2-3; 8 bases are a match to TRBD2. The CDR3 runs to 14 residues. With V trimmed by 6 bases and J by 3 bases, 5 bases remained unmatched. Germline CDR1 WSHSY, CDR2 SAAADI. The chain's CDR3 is CASRLAENTDTQYF. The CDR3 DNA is TGCGCCAGCAGACTAGCGGAAAATACAGATACGCAGTATTTT.

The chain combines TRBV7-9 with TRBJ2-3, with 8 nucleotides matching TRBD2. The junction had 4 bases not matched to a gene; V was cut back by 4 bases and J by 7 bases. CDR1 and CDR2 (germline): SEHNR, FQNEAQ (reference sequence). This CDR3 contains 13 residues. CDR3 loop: CASSSGGVNTQYF. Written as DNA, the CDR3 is TGTGCCAGCAGCTCCGGGGGGGTGAATACGCAGTATTTT. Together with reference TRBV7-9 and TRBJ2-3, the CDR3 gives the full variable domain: DTGVSQNPRHKITKRGQNVTFRCDPISEHNRLYWYRQTLGQGPEFLTYFQNEAQLEKSRLLSDRFSAERPKGSFSTLEIQRTEQGDSAMYLCASSSGGVNTQYFGPGTRLTVL.

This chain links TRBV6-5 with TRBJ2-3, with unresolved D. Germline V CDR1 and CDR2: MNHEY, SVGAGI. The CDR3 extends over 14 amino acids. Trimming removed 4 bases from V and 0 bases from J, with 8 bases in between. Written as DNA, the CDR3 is TGTGCCAGCAGTTGGGCAGGTAGCACAGATACGCAGTATTTT. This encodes CASSWAGSTDTQYF.

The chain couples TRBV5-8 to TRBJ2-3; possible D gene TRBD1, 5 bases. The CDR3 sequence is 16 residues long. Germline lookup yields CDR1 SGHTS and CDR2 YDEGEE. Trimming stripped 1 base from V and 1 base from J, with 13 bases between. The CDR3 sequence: CASSLPAGSRTDTQYF. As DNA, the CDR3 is TGTGCCAGCAGCTTGCCGGCAGGGTCTCGCACAGATACGCAGTATTTT.

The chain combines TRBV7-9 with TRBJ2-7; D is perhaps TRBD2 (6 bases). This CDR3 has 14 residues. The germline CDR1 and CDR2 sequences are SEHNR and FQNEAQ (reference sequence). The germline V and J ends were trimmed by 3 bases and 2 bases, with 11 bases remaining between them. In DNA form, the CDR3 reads TGTGCCAGCAGCTTCGGGGACTCCCCCTACGAGCAGTACTTC. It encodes CASSFGDSPYEQYF.

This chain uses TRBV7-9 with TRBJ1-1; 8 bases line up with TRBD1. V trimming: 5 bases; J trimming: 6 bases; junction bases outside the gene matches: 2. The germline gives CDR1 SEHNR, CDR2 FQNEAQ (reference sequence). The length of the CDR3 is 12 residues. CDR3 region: CASSPGGPEAFF. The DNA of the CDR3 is TGTGCCAGCAGCCCAGGGGGCCCTGAAGCTTTCTTT.

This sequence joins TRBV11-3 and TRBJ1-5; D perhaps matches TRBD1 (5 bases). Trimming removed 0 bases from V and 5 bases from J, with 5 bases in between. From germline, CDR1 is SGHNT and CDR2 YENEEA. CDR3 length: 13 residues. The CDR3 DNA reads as TGTGCCAGCAGCTTAGACAGGGATCAGCCCCAGCATTTT. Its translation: CASSLDRDQPQHF.

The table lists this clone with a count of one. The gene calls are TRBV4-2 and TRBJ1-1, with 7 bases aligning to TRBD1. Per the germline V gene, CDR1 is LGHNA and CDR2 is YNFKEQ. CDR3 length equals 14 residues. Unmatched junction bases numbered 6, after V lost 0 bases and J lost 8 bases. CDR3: CASSQDQDRKEAFF. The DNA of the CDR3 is TGTGCCAGCAGCCAAGACCAGGACAGGAAAGAAGCTTTCTTT.

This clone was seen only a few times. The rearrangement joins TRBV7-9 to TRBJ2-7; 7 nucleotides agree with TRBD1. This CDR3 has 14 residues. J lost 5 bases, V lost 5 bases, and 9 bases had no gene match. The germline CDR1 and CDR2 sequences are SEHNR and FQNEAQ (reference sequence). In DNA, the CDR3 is TGTGCCAGCAGCCCCACAGGGGAAGGGGACGAGCAGTACTTC. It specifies CASSPTGEGDEQYF.